This TCR beta chain was retrieved from a study of tumor-infiltrating lymphocytes in localized non-small cell lung cancer. The CDR3 length is 13 residues. The V gene lost 4 bases and the J gene lost 3 bases, with 7 bases spanning the gap. CDR1 is SNHLY and CDR2 is FYNNEI in the germline V gene. The method was immunoSEQ multiplex PCR; TCRdb's version includes in-frame clones alone and lacks a portion of them. The sample consists of roughly 13,000 clones, about 66% of them appearing once. The sequencing sample was made of lung tumor tissue. This receptor was taken from a human donor with non-small cell lung cancer. The rearrangement joins TRBV2 to TRBJ1-5; D gene uncertain. CDR3 loop: CASSGEFNQPQHF. The DNA of the CDR3 is TGTGCCAGCAGTGGGGAGTTCAATCAGCCCCAGCATTTT.